One sample yielded the 24 T cell receptor beta chains listed below, sequenced in a study of breast tumors, draining lymph nodes, adjacent tissues. In TCRdb, the multiplex PCR reads were re-called with MiXCR into one record per CDR3 protein. The sample holds 84,000 or so distinct CDR3 sequences, 25% to 35% seen once. Axillary draining lymph nodes of breast cancer patients supplied the node samples. Specimen: axillary lymph node tissue. Every receptor here comes from a female donor with breast cancer. Some clones in this sample may be carry-over from other donors' samples.

This sequence joins TRBV19 and TRBJ1-1; the D is unclear. Per the germline V gene, CDR1 is LNHDA and CDR2 is SQIVND (reference sequence). The CDR3 consists of 14 residues. The V end lost 3 bases, the J end lost 1 base, and 9 bases lay between the germline ends. The CDR3, as DNA: TGTGCCAGTAGTATTAGTTTCGCGAACACTGAAGCTTTCTTT. Translated, it gives CASSISFANTEAFF.

The genes are TRBV5-1 and TRBJ2-2; D perhaps matches TRBD1 (6 bases). V lost 4 bases to trimming and J lost 13 bases, with 14 bases between them. The CDR3 loop spans 12 amino acids. Germline CDR1 reads SGHRS; CDR2 reads YFSETQ. CDR3 in amino acids: CASSVNSRGLFF. In nucleotides, the CDR3 is TGCGCCAGCAGCGTCAATTCCAGGGGGCTGTTTTTT.

The chain couples TRBV5-6 to TRBJ1-2, with a tentative D call TRBD1 (5 bases). Germline CDR1 SGHDT, CDR2 YYEEEE. V lost 0 bases to trimming and J lost 9 bases, with 12 bases between them. This CDR3 contains 13 residues. The CDR3 region has the DNA TGTGCCAGCAGCTTGGAGCAGACAGAGCGCTACACCTTC. Amino acid sequence: CASSLEQTERYTF.

This clonotype was picked up one time. One junction end disagrees with the germline gene, perhaps due to a read error. V gene TRBV7-9 combines with J gene TRBJ1-4, with D unclear. Looked up from germline, CDR1 is SEHNR and CDR2 is FQNEAQ (reference sequence). This CDR3 comprises 15 residues. The CDR3 reads CASSLAAGVNEKLLF. CDR3 DNA sequence: TGTGCCAGCAGCTTAGCGGCCGGGGTTAATGAAAAACTGCTTTTT.

For this clonotype: This may come from a read error, since a much larger clone is one base off. Here the CDR3 reads CSARPDRNTEASF. DNA for the CDR3: TGCAGCGCGAGACCGGACAGGAACACTGAAGCTTCCTTT. The chain employs TRBV29-1 and TRBJ1-1; the match to TRBD1 covers 7 bases. CDR3 length equals 13 residues. Germline CDR1 SQVTM, CDR2 ANQGSEA. Together with reference TRBV29-1 and TRBJ1-1, the CDR3 gives the full variable domain: SAVISQKPSRDICQRGTSLTIQCQVDSQVTMMFWYRQQPGQSLTLIATANQGSEATYESGFVIDKFPISRPNLTFSTLTVSNMSPEDSSIYLCSARPDRNTEASFGQGTRLTVV.

This clonotype was picked up one time. This rearrangement joins TRBV10-2 to TRBJ1-2; D remains ambiguous. This CDR3 has 15 amino acids. The germline V gene encodes CDR1 WSHSY and CDR2 SAAADI. V lost 6 bases and J lost 5, with 19 bases in between. CDR3 loop: CASRDWQGGRYGYTF. DNA for the CDR3: TGCGCCAGCAGGGATTGGCAAGGAGGGCGGTATGGCTACACCTTC.

The sample holds many counts of this clonotype. V gene TRBV7-8 combines with J gene TRBJ1-2; no clear D gene. CDR1 is SGHVS, CDR2 FQNEAQ, per germline. The germline V and J ends were trimmed by 1 base and 5 bases, with 11 bases remaining between them. The CDR3 runs to 14 residues. The CDR3 DNA follows: TGTGCCAGCAGCTTAGATCTAGAGATTTATGGCTACACCTTC. This encodes CASSLDLEIYGYTF.

The gene calls are TRBV7-2 and TRBJ1-2, with D maybe TRBD1 (5 bases). The CDR3 is 12 amino acids. Germline CDR1 SGHTA, CDR2 FQGNSA. Trimming removed 7 bases from V and 6 bases from J, with 12 bases in between. DNA for the CDR3: TGTGCCAGCAAGACAGAGGGTCATGGCTACACCTTC. Translated, it gives CASKTEGHGYTF.

This clonotype was counted at least ten times. The rearrangement links TRBV5-1 to TRBJ2-1, with 8 bases that match TRBD1. The V and J ends lost 5 bases and 7 bases, in that order; junction bases with no gene match: 8. Germline values: CDR1 SGHRS, CDR2 YFSETQ. The CDR3 spans 14 residues. CDR3 nucleotides: TGCGCCAGCAGAGGCGTAACAGGGGGAAATGAGCAGTTCTTC. Amino acids: CASRGVTGGNEQFF.

V gene TRBV10-1 combines with J gene TRBJ2-3; D unresolved. V was clipped by 8 bases and J by 2 bases, with 14 bases between them. This CDR3 contains 14 residues. Germline lookup yields CDR1 WNHNN and CDR2 SYGVQD (reference sequence). The CDR3 region has the DNA TGCGCCAGCCCCCATTTAGAGAACACAGATACGCAGTATTTT. Residues: CASPHLENTDTQYF.

The rearrangement uses TRBV4-1 and TRBJ2-7; no definite D call. Deletions cut 4 bases from V and 2 bases from J, with 12 bases between. The CDR3 is 14 residues long. CDR1 and CDR2 (germline): MGHRA, YSYEKL. CDR3 sequence: CASSLMAGPYEQYF. As DNA, the CDR3 is TGCGCCAGCAGCCTCATGGCAGGTCCCTACGAGCAGTACTTC.

This clonotype showed up many times. The V and J genes are TRBV12-3 or TRBV12-4 and TRBJ2-7, with 7 nucleotides matching TRBD1. Trimming removed 3 bases from V and 4 bases from J; junction bases left unmatched: 9. The CDR3 length is 15 residues. CDR3: CASSFRTGPPYEQYF. DNA for the CDR3: TGTGCCAGCAGTTTCCGGACAGGACCCCCTTACGAGCAGTACTTC.

A word on this clonotype: A much larger clone lies a single base off, so this may be a read error. The chain links TRBV15 to TRBJ1-1; no reliable D call. The V end lost 4 bases, the J end lost 0 bases, and 9 bases lay between the germline ends. Germline V lookup: CDR1 LNHNV, CDR2 YYDKDF (reference sequence). The CDR3 runs 14 residues. CDR3 nucleotides: TGTGCCACCAGCAACGGACGGGTGAACACTGAAGCTTTCTTT. This translates into CATSNGRVNTEAFF.

This clonotype was detected ten times or more. The chain combines TRBV28 with TRBJ2-2; possible D gene TRBD2, 6 bases. Germline V gene sequence: CDR1 MDHEN, CDR2 SYDVKM. Trimming cost V 5 bases and J 7 bases, with 14 bases left between them. CDR3 length equals 14 residues. The CDR3 DNA follows: TGTGCCAGCAGTCGGAGGGCTGAGGGCGGGGAGCTGTTTTTT. This gives the protein CASSRRAEGGELFF.

In this sample, this clonotype turned up many times. The V gene is TRBV7-2, the J gene TRBJ2-1; 9 bases agree with TRBD2. This CDR3 has 13 amino acids. Germline values: CDR1 SGHTA, CDR2 FQGNSA. V lost 3 bases and J lost 7; bases outside the gene matches: 1. CDR3 amino acids: CASSLSGGNEQFF. CDR3 coding DNA: TGTGCCAGCAGCTTGAGCGGGGGGAATGAGCAGTTCTTC.

In its sample, this clonotype was seen many times. The chain uses TRBV5-4 and TRBJ2-2; D gene uncertain. Germline-derived CDR1 and CDR2 are SGHNT and YYREEE (reference sequence). The CDR3 totals 14 residues. V was pared by 1 base and J by 1 base, with 5 bases between. Here the CDR3 DNA reads TGTGCCAGCAGCTTGCGAGGGAACACCGGGGAGCTGTTTTTT. Translated: CASSLRGNTGELFF.

A remark on this clonotype: The missing conserved phenylalanine or tryptophan at the end of this CDR3 makes a read error likely. The DNA is left out, because the CDR3 cannot be placed on it with certainty; the CDR3 is given as TCRdb lists it. The chain links TRBV20-1 to TRBJ1-3; TRBD1, as called in the table, went unchecked against the DNA. CDR1 is DFQATT, CDR2 SNEGSKA, per germline (reference sequence). The CDR3 has 9 residues if both end residues are counted. CDR3 loop: CSARPGSNT.

Worth noting for this clonotype: A much larger clone differs from this one at a single base, so this may be a read error. The CDR3 loop reads CASSLSGGTEGIQYF. CDR3 nucleotides: TGTGCCAGCAGCTTATCAGGGGGGACCGAGGGCATTCAGTACTTC. This chain uses TRBV7-9 with TRBJ2-4; TRBD1 is a possible D gene (7 bases). This CDR3 is 15 amino acids long. With 2 bases removed from V and 9 bases from J, the gap between germline ends came to 17 bases. Germline CDR1 reads SEHNR; CDR2 reads FQNEAQ (reference sequence).

This clonotype has ten or more counts. V is TRBV9 and J is TRBJ2-3, with 11 bases that match TRBD2. The length of the CDR3 is 14 residues. Unmatched junction bases numbered 0, after V lost 0 bases and J lost 6 bases. Germline V gene sequence: CDR1 SGDLS, CDR2 YYNGEE. The CDR3 sequence: CASSVASGRDTQYF. The CDR3 region has the DNA TGTGCCAGCAGCGTAGCTAGCGGGAGGGATACGCAGTATTTT.

Worth noting for this clonotype: It may be a read error: a sequence one base away is much more abundant. This sequence joins TRBV6-2 or TRBV6-3 and TRBJ2-7; no clear D gene. Germline CDR1 reads MNHEY; CDR2 reads SVGEGT. This CDR3 region has 15 residues. The CDR3: CASSHTSDKFYGQYF. The CDR3 DNA is TGTGCCAGCAGTCACACTTCTGACAAATTCTACGGGCAGTACTTC.

This clonotype has a count of ten or more. V and J are TRBV12-3 or TRBV12-4 and TRBJ2-3, with 10 positions matching TRBD1. Germline trimming cut 3 bases from V and 1 base from J; bases unmatched to any gene: 1. The CDR3 has 15 residues. The CDR3: CASSFGTGGTDTQYF. The DNA for the CDR3 is TGTGCCAGCAGTTTTGGGACAGGGGGCACAGATACGCAGTATTTT.

The V call is TRBV12-3 or TRBV12-4, the J call TRBJ1-6, with 8 bases matching TRBD1. The CDR3 runs to 15 residues. V shed 1 base and J 10 bases; nucleotides not matched to a gene: 6. The CDR3, as DNA: TGTGCCAGCAGTTTAGTGGTCAGGGGGCGATCACCCCTCCACTTT. Translation: CASSLVVRGRSPLHF.

V usage is TRBV20-1 and J usage is TRBJ1-2, with 9 bases fitting TRBD1. The germline gives CDR1 DFQATT, CDR2 SNEGSKA (reference sequence). This CDR3 has 14 amino acids. The V and J ends lost 6 bases and 6 bases, in that order; junction bases with no gene match: 11. Here the CDR3 DNA reads TGCAGTGCCAAACCGGGACAGGGAGTCAATGGCTACACCTTC. Translated, it gives CSAKPGQGVNGYTF.

Many counts were recorded for this clonotype. The chain links TRBV7-3 to TRBJ2-7; tentative D call: TRBD1 (6 bases). Trimming took 1 base from V and 0 from J, leaving 10 bases between them. In germline, CDR1 is SGHTA, CDR2 FQGTGA. This CDR3 has 15 residues. Written as DNA, the CDR3 is TGTGCCAGCAGCTTAAATGGGGACAACTCCTACGAGCAGTACTTC. Its translation is CASSLNGDNSYEQYF.